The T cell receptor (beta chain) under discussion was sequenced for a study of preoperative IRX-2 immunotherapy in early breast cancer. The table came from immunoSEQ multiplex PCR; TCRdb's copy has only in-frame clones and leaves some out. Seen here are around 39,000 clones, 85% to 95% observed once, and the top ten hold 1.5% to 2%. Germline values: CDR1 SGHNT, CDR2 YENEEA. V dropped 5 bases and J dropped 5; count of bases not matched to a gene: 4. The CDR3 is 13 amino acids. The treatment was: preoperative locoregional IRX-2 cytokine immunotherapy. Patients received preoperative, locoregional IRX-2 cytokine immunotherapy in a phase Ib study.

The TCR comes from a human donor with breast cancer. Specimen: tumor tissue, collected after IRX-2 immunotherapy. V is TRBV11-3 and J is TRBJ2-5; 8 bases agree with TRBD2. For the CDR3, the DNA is TGTGCCAGCAGCCGGGGGGGCCACGAGACCCAGTACTTC. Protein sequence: CASSRGGHETQYF.